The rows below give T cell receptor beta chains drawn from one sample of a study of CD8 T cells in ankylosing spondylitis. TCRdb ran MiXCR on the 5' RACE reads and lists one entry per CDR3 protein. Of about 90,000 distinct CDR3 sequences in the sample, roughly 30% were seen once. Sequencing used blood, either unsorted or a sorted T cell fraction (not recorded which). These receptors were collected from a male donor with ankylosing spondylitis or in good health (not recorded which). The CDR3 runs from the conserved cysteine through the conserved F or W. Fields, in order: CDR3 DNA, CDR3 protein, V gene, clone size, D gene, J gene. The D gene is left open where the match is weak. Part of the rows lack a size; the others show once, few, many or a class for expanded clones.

TGCGCCAGCAGCCAAGCTGGGGTGGACAGAGACTACGAGCAGTACTTC	CASSQAGVDRDYEQYF	TRBV4-1	.	.	TRBJ2-7
TGCGCCAGCACCCTTCGGAAGGGTAACCAAGAGACCCAGTACTTC	CASTLRKGNQETQYF	TRBV5-1	few	.	TRBJ2-5
TGCGCCAGCAGCCCCCAGGGGGGGGCTGTTGACTATGGCTACACCTTC	CASSPQGGAVDYGYTF	TRBV4-1	.	TRBD1	TRBJ1-2
TGTGCCAGTAAGGGACTAGCGGGTGCTCCGGACGAGCAGTACTTC	CASKGLAGAPDEQYF	TRBV6-1	.	TRBD2	TRBJ2-7
TGTGCCAGCTCAAGACAGGGGAACACCGGGGAGCTGTTTTTT	CASSRQGNTGELFF	TRBV18	few	TRBD1	TRBJ2-2
TGCGCCAGCAGCCTTAGGGACAGCCACACCGGGGAGCTGTTTTTT	CASSLRDSHTGELFF	TRBV4-1	.	TRBD1	TRBJ2-2
TGCAGTGCTAGTTGGGGGGCGCGGAGCAATCAGCCCCAGCATTTT	CSASWGARSNQPQHF	TRBV20-1	few	.	TRBJ1-5
TGTGCCAGCAGCTTATGGCTAGGGGAAGAGACCCAGTACTTC	CASSLWLGEETQYF	TRBV11-1	few	.	TRBJ2-5
TGTGCCAGCAGCTTAGCCCTAGCGGGGCCGAACACCGGGGAGCTGTTTTTT	CASSLALAGPNTGELFF	TRBV7-2	few	TRBD2	TRBJ2-2
TGCAGTGCTAGAGATCCGGTACAGGGTATCTACGAGCAGTACTTC	CSARDPVQGIYEQYF	TRBV20-1	few	.	TRBJ2-7
TGTGCCAGCCTGAGGGACGCGAACACCGGGGAGCTGTTTTTT	CASLRDANTGELFF	TRBV2	few	.	TRBJ2-2
TGTGCCAGCAGTGAGGAGCGGGGGACGACCGGGGAGCTGTTTTTT	CASSEERGTTGELFF	TRBV2	.	TRBD2	TRBJ2-2
TGCAGTGCTAGAGACCTCACCCGGGACAGCACTACTGAAGCTTTCTTT	CSARDLTRDSTTEAFF	TRBV20-1	.	TRBD1	TRBJ1-1
TGTGCCAGTAGTATGGCCAGGGGTTCCTATGGCTACACCTTC	CASSMARGSYGYTF	TRBV19	.	.	TRBJ1-2
TGTGCCAGCAGTTACTCTGAAAGAACCAATTCACCCCTCCACTTT	CASSYSERTNSPLHF	TRBV6-5	.	.	TRBJ1-6
TGTGCCAGCAGCTCGACAGGGGTGGAGACCCAGTACTTC	CASSSTGVETQYF	TRBV7-8	few	TRBD1	TRBJ2-5
TGTGCCAGCTCACCATCTGCTAGCGGGATAGATACGCAGTATTTT	CASSPSASGIDTQYF	TRBV18	.	TRBD2	TRBJ2-3
TGCGCCAGCAGCTTGGAGGCAGGGACCTATGGCTACACCTTC	CASSLEAGTYGYTF	TRBV5-1	.	.	TRBJ1-2
TGTGCCACCAGTGCTCAGAACTATGGCTACACCTTC	CATSAQNYGYTF	TRBV24-1	few	.	TRBJ1-2
TGCGCCAGCAGCTTGTCAGAGGGAGATACGCAGTATTTT	CASSLSEGDTQYF	TRBV5-1	many	.	TRBJ2-3
TGCAGTGCTAGAGCTTTTCTAGCGGGAGATACCTACGAGCAGTACTTC	CSARAFLAGDTYEQYF	TRBV20-1	many	TRBD2	TRBJ2-7
TGTGCTAGCAGCCCCCGTTCCCCATCTAGCGGGGGGACCGGGGAGCTGTTTTTT	CASSPRSPSSGGTGELFF	TRBV7-7	many	TRBD2	TRBJ2-2
TGCGCCAGCAGCCCAGACAGGGTGAATGAGCAGTTCTTC	CASSPDRVNEQFF	TRBV5-1	.	TRBD1	TRBJ2-1
TGTGCCAGCAGCTCTCGGGGGACTAGCGTAAACTCCTACAATGAGCAGTTCTTC	CASSSRGTSVNSYNEQFF	TRBV11-1	.	TRBD2	TRBJ2-1
TGCAGTGCTTTTACAGGGAGCGACCAGCCCCAGCATTTT	CSAFTGSDQPQHF	TRBV20-1	few	.	TRBJ1-5
TGTGCCAGCGGACCAAAGGCTGAAGCTTTCTTT	CASGPKAEAFF	TRBV6-5	many	.	TRBJ1-1
TGTGCCTCCGGCCGGCGGGGGGCCGGGGAGCTGTTTTTT	CASGRRGAGELFF	TRBV10-3	.	TRBD2	TRBJ2-2
TGTGCCAGCAGCTTGGTGGCTAGCGCCCCAGATACGCAGTATTTT	CASSLVASAPDTQYF	TRBV5-6	.	.	TRBJ2-3
TGCGCCAGCAGCTTGTCGGGACTAGGCGGGGCCGGGGAGCTGTTTTTT	CASSLSGLGGAGELFF	TRBV5-1	.	TRBD2	TRBJ2-2
TGCGCCAGCAGCTTTAGACTAGCGGGAGACAATGAGCAGTTCTTC	CASSFRLAGDNEQFF	TRBV5-1	many	TRBD2	TRBJ2-1
TGTGCCAGCACTAGACAGAAGGGCACCGGGGAGCTGTTTTTT	CASTRQKGTGELFF	TRBV2	.	.	TRBJ2-2
TGTGCCAGCAGCTTGGACAGGGGATGGAAAAACATTCAGTACTTC	CASSLDRGWKNIQYF	TRBV7-3	few	TRBD1	TRBJ2-4